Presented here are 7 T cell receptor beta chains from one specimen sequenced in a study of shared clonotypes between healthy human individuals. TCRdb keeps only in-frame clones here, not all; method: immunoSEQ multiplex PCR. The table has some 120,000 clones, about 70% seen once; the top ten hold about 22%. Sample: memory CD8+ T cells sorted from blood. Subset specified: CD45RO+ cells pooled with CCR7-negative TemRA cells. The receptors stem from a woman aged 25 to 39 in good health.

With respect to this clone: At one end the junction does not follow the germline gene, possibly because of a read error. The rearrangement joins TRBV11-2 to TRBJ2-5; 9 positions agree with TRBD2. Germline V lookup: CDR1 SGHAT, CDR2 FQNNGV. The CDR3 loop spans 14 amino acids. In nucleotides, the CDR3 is TGCGCCAGCAGCAGGGGACTAGCCCAAGAGACCCAGTACTTC. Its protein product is CASSRGLAQETQYF.

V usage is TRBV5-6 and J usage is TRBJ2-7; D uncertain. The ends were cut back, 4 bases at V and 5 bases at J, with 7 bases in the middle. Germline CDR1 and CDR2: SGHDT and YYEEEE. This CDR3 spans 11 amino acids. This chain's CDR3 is CASSRQHEQYF. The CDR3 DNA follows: TGTGCCAGCAGCCGCCAACACGAGCAGTACTTC. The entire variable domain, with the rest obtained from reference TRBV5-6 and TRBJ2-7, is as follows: DAGVTQSPTHLIKTRGQQVTLRCSPKSGHDTVSWYQQALGQGPQFIFQYYEEEERQRGNFPDRFSGHQFPNYSSELNVNALLLGDSALYLCASSRQHEQYFGPGTRLTVT.

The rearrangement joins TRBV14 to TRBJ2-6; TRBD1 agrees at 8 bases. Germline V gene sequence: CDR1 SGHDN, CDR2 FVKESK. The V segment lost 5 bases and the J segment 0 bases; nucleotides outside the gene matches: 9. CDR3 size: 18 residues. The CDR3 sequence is CASSALTGASSGANVLTF. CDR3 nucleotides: TGTGCCAGCAGCGCTTTGACAGGGGCGTCCTCTGGGGCCAACGTCCTGACTTTC.

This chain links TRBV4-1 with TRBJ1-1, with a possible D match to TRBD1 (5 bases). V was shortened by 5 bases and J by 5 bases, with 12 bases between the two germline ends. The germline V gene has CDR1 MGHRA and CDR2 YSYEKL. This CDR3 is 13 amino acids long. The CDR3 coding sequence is TGCGCCAGCAGCGGAAGAAGGGGAACTGAAGCTTTCTTT. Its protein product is CASSGRRGTEAFF.

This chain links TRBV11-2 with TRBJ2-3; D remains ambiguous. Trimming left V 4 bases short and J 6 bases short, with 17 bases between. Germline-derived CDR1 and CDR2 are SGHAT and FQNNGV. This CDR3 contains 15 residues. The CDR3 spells CASSSRLPLGDTQYF. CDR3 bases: TGTGCCAGCAGCTCGCGACTCCCGCTGGGTGATACGCAGTATTTT. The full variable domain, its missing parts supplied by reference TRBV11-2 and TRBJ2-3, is EAGVAQSPRYKIIEKRQSVAFWCNPISGHATLYWYQQILGQGPKLLIQFQNNGVVDDSQLPKDRFSAERLKGVDSTLKIQPAKLEDSAVYLCASSSRLPLGDTQYFGPGTRLTVL.

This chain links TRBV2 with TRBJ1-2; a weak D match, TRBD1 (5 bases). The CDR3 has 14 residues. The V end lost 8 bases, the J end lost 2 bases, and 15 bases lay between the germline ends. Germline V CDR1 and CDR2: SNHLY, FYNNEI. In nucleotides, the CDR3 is TGTGCCAGCTCCGGGACCGAAAGGAACTATGGCTACACCTTC. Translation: CASSGTERNYGYTF. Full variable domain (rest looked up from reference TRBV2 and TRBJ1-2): EPEVTQTPSHQVTQMGQEVILRCVPISNHLYFYWYRQILGQKVEFLVSFYNNEISEKSEIFDDQFSVERPDGSNFTLKIRSTKLEDSAMYFCASSGTERNYGYTFGSGTRLTVV.

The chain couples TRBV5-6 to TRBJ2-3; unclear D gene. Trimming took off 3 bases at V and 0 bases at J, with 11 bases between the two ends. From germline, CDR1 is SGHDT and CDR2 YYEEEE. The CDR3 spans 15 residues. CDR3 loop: CASSWTVASTDTQYF. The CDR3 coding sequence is TGTGCCAGCAGCTGGACGGTAGCAAGCACAGATACGCAGTATTTT. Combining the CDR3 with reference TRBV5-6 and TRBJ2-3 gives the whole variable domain DAGVTQSPTHLIKTRGQQVTLRCSPKSGHDTVSWYQQALGQGPQFIFQYYEEEERQRGNFPDRFSGHQFPNYSSELNVNALLLGDSALYLCASSWTVASTDTQYFGPGTRLTVL.